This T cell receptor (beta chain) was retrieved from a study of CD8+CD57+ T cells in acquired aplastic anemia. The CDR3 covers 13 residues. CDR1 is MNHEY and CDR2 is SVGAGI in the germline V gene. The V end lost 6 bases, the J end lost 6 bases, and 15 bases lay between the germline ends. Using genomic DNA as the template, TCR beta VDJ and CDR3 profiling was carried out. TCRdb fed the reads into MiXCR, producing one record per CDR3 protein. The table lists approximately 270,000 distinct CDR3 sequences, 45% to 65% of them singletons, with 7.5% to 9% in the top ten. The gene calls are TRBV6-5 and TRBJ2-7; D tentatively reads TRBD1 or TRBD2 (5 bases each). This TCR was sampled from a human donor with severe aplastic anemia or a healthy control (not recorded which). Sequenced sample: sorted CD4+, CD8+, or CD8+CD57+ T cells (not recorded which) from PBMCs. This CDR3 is CASSDGTVREQYF. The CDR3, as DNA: TGTGCCAGCAGCGACGGGACGGTCCGCGAGCAGTACTTC.